A single sample is the source of the 21 T cell receptor beta chains below, sequenced in a study of blood T cells in healthy people across ages. Then a second PCR, running about 6 to 12 cycles, was carried out with a sample-barcoded 5' primer and a J-beta primer mix. In TCRdb, the 5' RACE reads were re-called with MiXCR into one record per CDR3 protein. In the table there are over 700,000 distinct CDR3 sequences, around half of which are singletons. The specimen was blood. Source of these receptors: a man older than 75 in good health.

This clonotype has a count of ten or more. The DNA for the CDR3 is TGCAGCGTTGGCCAGAGCTCCTACGAGCAGTACTTC. It is translated as CSVGQSSYEQYF. The rearrangement joins TRBV29-1 to TRBJ2-7; D unclear. Between the trimmed V and J ends, which lost 4 bases and 0 bases, there was a span of 7 bases. The CDR3 is 12 amino acids. The V gene's germline CDR1 is SQVTM and CDR2 ANQGSEA.

V usage is TRBV5-1 and J usage is TRBJ2-5; 11 bases align to TRBD2. CDR3 length: 15 amino acids. CDR1 is SGHRS and CDR2 is YFSETQ in the germline V gene. Trimming at V came to 4 bases and at J to 13 bases, leaving 15 bases not matched to a gene. The CDR3: CASSPTSGKLDERYF. DNA for the CDR3: TGCGCCAGCAGCCCGACTAGCGGGAAGCTAGACGAGCGGTACTTC.

A few counts support this clonotype. This chain connects TRBV20-1 to TRBJ2-5, with a weak D call TRBD2 (5 bases). CDR1 and CDR2 from the germline V gene are DFQATT and SNEGSKA (reference sequence). The CDR3 loop spans 14 amino acids. V was cut by 3 bases and J by 2 bases, with 13 bases left in between. As DNA, the CDR3 is TGCAGTGCTAGTACCCTAGCAGTTCAAGAGACCCAGTACTTC. This codes for CSASTLAVQETQYF.

To note about this clonotype: The germline gene is not matched at one end of the junction; a read error may be the cause. The chain employs TRBV10-3 and TRBJ2-1; 10 nucleotides align to TRBD2. Germline-derived CDR1 and CDR2 are ENHRY and SYGVKD. The CDR3 has 16 amino acids. CDR3 sequence: CAISALAGNSYNGQFF. For the CDR3, the DNA is TGTGCCATCAGCGCACTAGCGGGGAACTCCTACAATGGGCAGTTCTTC.

The V and J genes are TRBV4-2 and TRBJ2-7; D is perhaps TRBD2 (6 bases). V shed 0 bases and J shed 0 bases, with 9 bases lying between them. Per germline, CDR1 LGHNA and CDR2 YNFKEQ. This CDR3 contains 15 residues. The CDR3 protein is CASSQEGSGSYEQYF. In nucleotides, the CDR3 is TGTGCCAGCAGCCAAGAGGGTAGCGGCTCCTACGAGCAGTACTTC.

This clonotype was counted only a few times. This chain connects TRBV24-1 to TRBJ2-5; weak D call: TRBD1 (6 bases). The germline V and J ends were trimmed by 3 bases and 1 base, with 14 bases remaining between them. The CDR3 is made up of 16 amino acids. Germline values: CDR1 KGHDR, CDR2 SFDVKD. Written as DNA, the CDR3 is TGTGCCACCAGTGATGGACCCGACAGGCGCCAAGAGACCCAGTACTTC. It specifies CATSDGPDRRQETQYF.

This clonotype was seen once. The CDR3 protein is CASSTSGQGRYEQYF. As DNA, the CDR3 is TGCGCCAGCTCAACCTCGGGACAGGGTCGGTATGAGCAGTACTTC. V usage is TRBV5-1 and J usage is TRBJ2-5, with TRBD1 matching 9 bases. CDR3 length: 15 residues. Germline-derived CDR1 and CDR2 are SGHRS and YFSETQ. The J segment lost 11 bases and the V segment lost 7 bases, leaving 18 bases of the junction unmatched. Variable domain in full (rest from reference TRBV5-1 and TRBJ2-5): KAGVTQTPRYLIKTRGQQVTLSCSPISGHRSVSWYQQTPGQGLQFLFEYFSETQRNKGNFPGRFSGRQFSNSRSEMNVSTLELGDSALYLCASSTSGQGRYEQYFGPGTRLLVL.

The chain carries TRBV12-3 or TRBV12-4 and TRBJ2-1; 7 bases are a match to TRBD2. The CDR3 is made up of 12 amino acids. Unmatched junction bases numbered 7, after V lost 3 bases and J lost 14 bases. The CDR3 coding sequence is TGTGCCAGCAGTTTCCGGGATGCGGGGGAGTTCTTC. As protein: CASSFRDAGEFF.

This clonotype came up a few times. This sequence joins TRBV4-1 and TRBJ2-7, with D maybe TRBD2 (7 bases). Looked up from germline, CDR1 is MGHRA and CDR2 is YSYEKL. Trimming took off 2 bases at V and 2 bases at J, with 16 bases between the two ends. The length of the CDR3 is 16 residues. The CDR3 DNA reads TGCGCCAGCAGCCAACTCCCCCACGGGGGGCCCTACGAGCAGTACTTC. It is translated as CASSQLPHGGPYEQYF.

This clonotype was recorded a few times. The V and J genes are TRBV12-3 or TRBV12-4 and TRBJ2-7; the match to TRBD2 covers 9 bases. CDR3 length equals 13 residues. J lost 3 bases, V lost 5 bases, and 2 bases had no gene match. The DNA for the CDR3 is TGTGCCAGCAGTAGCGGGAGGCACTACGAGCAGTACTTC. Its translation: CASSSGRHYEQYF.

As concerns this clonotype: Relative to the germline gene, one junction end is altered; a read error may explain this. This chain connects TRBV4-2 to TRBJ1-2, with a possible D match to TRBD1 (6 bases). The germline CDR1 and CDR2 sequences are LGHNA and YNFKEQ. The CDR3 length is 15 residues. CDR3 loop: CTSSQEDTGTWGYTF. The CDR3 region has the DNA TGTACCAGCAGCCAAGAGGATACAGGGACCTGGGGCTACACCTTC.

The rearrangement joins TRBV10-3 to TRBJ2-6, with TRBD1 identical over 7 bases. The ends lost 4 bases at V and 0 bases at J; junction bases unmatched: 12. Per the germline V gene, CDR1 is ENHRY and CDR2 is SYGVKD. This CDR3 is built from 19 residues. Here the CDR3 reads CAISAPDRVLSSGANVLTF. The CDR3 DNA is TGTGCCATCAGTGCTCCCGACAGGGTCCTTAGCTCTGGGGCCAACGTCCTGACTTTC.

The table lists this clonotype with a count of one. The chain carries TRBV27 and TRBJ1-2; no firm D call. Germline lookup yields CDR1 MNHEY and CDR2 SMNVEV (reference sequence). V lost 3 bases to trimming and J lost 7 bases, with 9 bases between them. CDR3 length equals 12 residues. CDR3 nucleotide sequence: TGTGCCAGCAGTTTCCATATGGGTGGCTACACCTTC. Protein product: CASSFHMGGYTF.

The chain links TRBV11-3 to TRBJ2-1; D unclear. Trimming removed 5 bases from V and 8 bases from J, with 16 bases in between. This CDR3 comprises 14 residues. Per germline, CDR1 SGHNT and CDR2 YENEEA. The CDR3 DNA reads as TGTGCCAGCAGCGCTGCGCTAGGTGGTCATGAGCAGTTCTTC. Protein sequence: CASSAALGGHEQFF.

This clonotype was seen many times. This chain connects TRBV6-2 or TRBV6-3 to TRBJ2-7; 7 nucleotides align to TRBD1. CDR1 and CDR2 from the germline V gene are MNHEY and SVGEGT. The CDR3 sequence is 15 residues long. Losses at the gene ends were 1 base for V and 6 bases for J; bases not matched to a gene: 9. The CDR3 spells CASSYLATGLSEQYF. CDR3 DNA sequence: TGTGCCAGCAGTTACTTGGCGACAGGGCTCTCCGAGCAGTACTTC.

The sample holds a few counts of this clonotype. This chain joins TRBV6-4 and TRBJ1-1; D uncertain. There are 12 residues in the CDR3. V was trimmed by 9 bases and J by 4 bases, leaving 12 bases between them. From germline, CDR1 is MRHNA and CDR2 SNTAGT. CDR3: CASRSGPTEAFF. DNA for the CDR3: TGTGCCAGTAGATCCGGGCCCACTGAAGCTTTCTTT.

The chain recombines TRBV12-3 or TRBV12-4 with TRBJ2-5; 10 nucleotides line up with TRBD1. Trimming took 5 bases from V and 0 from J; bases not matched to a gene: 12. The CDR3 spans 18 residues. The CDR3 nucleotides are TGTGCCAGCAGTCCTCAGACAGGGGGCGTTGGGGACCAAGAGACCCAGTACTTC. Translated, it gives CASSPQTGGVGDQETQYF.

The chain links TRBV4-2 to TRBJ2-3; D may match TRBD1 or TRBD2 (5 bases each). This CDR3 has 14 amino acids. Germline assignment: CDR1 LGHNA and CDR2 YNFKEQ. Trimming cost V 1 base and J 1 base, with 6 bases left between them. The CDR3 here is CASSQGDGTDTQYF. The CDR3 bases are TGTGCCAGCAGCCAAGGGGACGGCACAGATACGCAGTATTTT.

This clonotype was detected only a few times. The V call is TRBV20-1, the J call TRBJ2-1, with 10 positions matching TRBD1. Gene TRBJ2-7 matches the end of the DNA better, so the J call may be wrong. Germline V gene lookup returns CDR1 DFQATT and CDR2 SNEGSKA (reference sequence). CDR3 length: 15 amino acids. The CDR3 DNA sequence: TGCAGTGCTACCTTGACAGGGGGCTTCTACAATGAGCAGTACTTC. It specifies CSATLTGGFYNEQYF.

V is TRBV6-2 or TRBV6-3 and J is TRBJ1-2; tentatively, D is TRBD1 (5 bases). Deletions cut 7 bases from V and 4 bases from J, with 16 bases between. Germline CDR1 reads MNHEY; CDR2 reads SVGEGT. This CDR3 is 14 amino acids long. Written as DNA, the CDR3 is TGTGCCAGCAACGACAGCCCTGGGGGCTATGGCTACACCTTC. Translated: CASNDSPGGYGYTF.

This clonotype was detected many times. V and J are TRBV12-3 or TRBV12-4 and TRBJ1-1; D may be TRBD1 (5 bases). The CDR3 consists of 15 residues. V was cut by 3 bases and J by 0 bases, with 11 bases left in between. The CDR3 region is CASSFRRGVNTEAFF. As DNA, the CDR3 is TGTGCCAGCAGTTTCCGACGGGGGGTGAACACTGAAGCTTTCTTT.